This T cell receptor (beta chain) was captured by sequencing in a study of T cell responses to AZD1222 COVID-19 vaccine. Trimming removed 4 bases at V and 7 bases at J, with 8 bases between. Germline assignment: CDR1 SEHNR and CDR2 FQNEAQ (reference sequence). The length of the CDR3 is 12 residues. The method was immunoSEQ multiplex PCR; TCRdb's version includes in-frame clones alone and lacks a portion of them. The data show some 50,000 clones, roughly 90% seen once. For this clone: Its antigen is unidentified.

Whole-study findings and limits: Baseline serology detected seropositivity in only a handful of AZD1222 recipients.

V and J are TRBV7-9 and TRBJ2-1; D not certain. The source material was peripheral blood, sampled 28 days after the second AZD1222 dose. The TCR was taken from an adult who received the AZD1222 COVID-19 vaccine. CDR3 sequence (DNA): TGTGCCAGCAGCTCCGCAGCAAATGAGCAGTTCTTC. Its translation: CASSSAANEQFF.